A selection of T cell receptor beta chains follows, all from one sample in a study of T cell responses to AZD1222 COVID-19 vaccine. Clones were read by immunoSEQ multiplex PCR, and TCRdb kept only the in-frame ones, dropping some. Of 120,000 or so clones detected, around nine tenths appear once; the ten largest clones hold roughly 4.1%. Sequenced material: peripheral blood, taken on day 0 of AZD1222 vaccination. The source of these receptors is an adult in good health. Each CDR3 is given with its conserved first and last residue. The order of the fields is D gene, J gene, V gene, clone size, CDR3 protein, CDR3 DNA. D genes are given only for firm matches. A clone size is listed for some rows: how often the clone was seen (once, few, many), or a class if it is expanded.

>-|TRBJ2-2|TRBV3-1/TRBV3-2|-
CASSLSAGELFF
TGTGCCAGCAGCCTTAGCGCCGGGGAGCTGTTTTTT
>-|TRBJ1-5|TRBV28|-
CAAARAREAQPQHF
TGTGCTGCTGCTCGAGCCAGGGAAGCCCAGCCCCAGCATTTT
>TRBD1|TRBJ2-1|TRBV18|-
CASSLSTGGTDEQFF
TGTGCCAGCTCACTCTCGACAGGGGGCACGGATGAGCAGTTCTTC
>TRBD2|TRBJ2-3|TRBV6-2/TRBV6-3|-
CASSRGLAGDIIPDTQYF
TGTGCCAGCAGTCGGGGACTAGCGGGGGACATAATACCGGATACGCAGTATTTT
>-|TRBJ1-4|TRBV19|-
CASSILSATNEKLFF
TGTGCCAGTAGTATCCTTTCAGCAACTAATGAAAAACTGTTTTTT
>-|TRBJ2-3|TRBV3-1/TRBV3-2|-
CASSQRGYFYTDTQYF
TGTGCCAGCAGCCAACGGGGCTACTTCTACACAGATACGCAGTATTTT
>-|TRBJ2-7|TRBV7-2|once
CASRPNYMDEQYF
TGTGCCAGCAGGCCTAATTATATGGACGAGCAGTACTTC
>-|TRBJ1-6|TRBV19|-
CASSIRHSPLHF
TGTGCCAGTAGTATAAGGCATTCACCCCTCCACTTT
>-|TRBJ1-3|TRBV7-8|-
CASSTDGNTIYF
TGTGCCAGCAGCACGGACGGAAACACCATATATTTT
>-|TRBJ2-4|TRBV15|-
CATSRGILAKNIQYF
TGTGCCACCAGCAGAGGTATATTAGCCAAAAACATTCAGTACTTC
>TRBD2|TRBJ2-2|TRBV19|-
CASSAGLGAGELFF
TGTGCCAGTAGTGCCGGACTAGGGGCCGGGGAGCTGTTTTTT